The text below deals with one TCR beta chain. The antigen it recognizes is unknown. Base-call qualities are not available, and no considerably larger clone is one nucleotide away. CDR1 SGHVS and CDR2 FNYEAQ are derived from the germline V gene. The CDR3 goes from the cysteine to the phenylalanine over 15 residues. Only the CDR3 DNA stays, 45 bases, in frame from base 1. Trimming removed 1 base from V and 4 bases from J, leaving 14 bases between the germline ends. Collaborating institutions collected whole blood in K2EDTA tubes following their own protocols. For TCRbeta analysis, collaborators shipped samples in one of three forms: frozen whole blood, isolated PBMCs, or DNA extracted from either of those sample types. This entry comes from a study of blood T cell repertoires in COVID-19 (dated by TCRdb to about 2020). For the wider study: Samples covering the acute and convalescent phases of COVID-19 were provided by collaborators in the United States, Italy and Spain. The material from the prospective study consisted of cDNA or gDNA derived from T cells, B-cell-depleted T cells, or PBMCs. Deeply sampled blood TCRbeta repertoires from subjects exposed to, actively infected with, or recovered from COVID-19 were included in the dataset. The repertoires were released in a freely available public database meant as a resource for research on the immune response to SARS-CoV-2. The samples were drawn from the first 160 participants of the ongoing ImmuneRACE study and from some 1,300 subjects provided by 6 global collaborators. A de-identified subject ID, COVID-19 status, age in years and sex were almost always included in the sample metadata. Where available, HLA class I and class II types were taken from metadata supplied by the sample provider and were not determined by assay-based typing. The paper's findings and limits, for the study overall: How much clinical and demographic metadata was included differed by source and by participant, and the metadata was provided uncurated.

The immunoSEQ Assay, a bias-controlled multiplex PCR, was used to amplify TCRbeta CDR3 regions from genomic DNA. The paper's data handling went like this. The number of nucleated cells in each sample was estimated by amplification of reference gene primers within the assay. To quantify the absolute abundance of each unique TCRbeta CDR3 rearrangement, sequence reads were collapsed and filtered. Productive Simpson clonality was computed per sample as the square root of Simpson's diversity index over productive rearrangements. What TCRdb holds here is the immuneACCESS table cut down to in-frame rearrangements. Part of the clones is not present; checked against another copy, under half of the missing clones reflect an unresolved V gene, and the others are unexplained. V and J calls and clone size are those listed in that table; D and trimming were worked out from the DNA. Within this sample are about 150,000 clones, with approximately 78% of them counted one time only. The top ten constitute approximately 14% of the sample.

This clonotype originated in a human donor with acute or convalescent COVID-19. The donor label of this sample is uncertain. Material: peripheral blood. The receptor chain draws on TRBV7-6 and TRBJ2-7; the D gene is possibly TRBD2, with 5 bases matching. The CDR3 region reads CASSLGRSRGYEQYF. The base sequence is TGTGCCAGCAGCTTAGGGCGCAGCCGCGGGTACGAGCAGTACTTC.